The 32 T cell receptor beta chains below come from one sample, sequenced in a study of beta chain features in type 1 diabetes. Expressed TCRB transcripts got sequenced, as all isolated RNA was reverse transcribed. Here immunoSEQ multiplex PCR was the method, and the copy in TCRdb shows in-frame clones only, minus some. Here the sample spans almost 350,000 clones, 7% to 9% being singletons. Sequenced sample: central memory CD4+ T cells from blood. The source is a woman aged 18-29 years in good health.

This chain joins TRBV4-2 and TRBJ2-1, with 8 bases matching TRBD2. Germline V gene data show CDR1 as LGHNA and CDR2 as YNFKEQ. The trim removed 1 base at V and 5 bases at J, leaving 10 bases unmatched. This CDR3 comprises 17 residues. The CDR3 protein is CASSQGGAGEIHNEQFF. The CDR3 coding sequence is TGTGCCAGCAGCCAAGGAGGAGCGGGAGAGATCCACAATGAGCAGTTCTTC.

This clone was recorded a few times. The gene calls are TRBV4-2 and TRBJ2-5; TRBD2 matches at 8 bases. The CDR3 runs 16 residues. The V and J ends lost 1 base and 2 bases, in that order; junction bases with no gene match: 6. Germline loops: CDR1 LGHNA, CDR2 YNFKEQ. In nucleotides, the CDR3 is TGTGCCAGCAGCCAAGGGACGGGAGGGGGTCAAGAGACCCAGTACTTC. The encoded protein is CASSQGTGGGQETQYF.

This chain connects TRBV5-1 to TRBJ2-7; perhaps TRBD2 as D (6 bases). The V gene's germline CDR1 is SGHRS and CDR2 YFSETQ. Trimming removed 1 base from V and 2 bases from J, with 13 bases in between. The CDR3 has 15 residues. CDR3 in amino acids: CASSLFSAGTYEQYF. The CDR3, as DNA: TGCGCCAGCAGCTTGTTCTCGGCGGGAACCTACGAGCAGTACTTC.

The V and J genes are TRBV9 and TRBJ2-7; the match to TRBD2 covers 11 bases. CDR1 is SGDLS, CDR2 YYNGEE, per germline. V was clipped by 0 bases and J by 7 bases; unmatched bases: 9. The CDR3 runs 16 residues. CDR3 amino acids: CASSVGDVAGGQEQYF. The CDR3 bases are TGTGCCAGCAGCGTAGGGGATGTAGCGGGAGGGCAGGAGCAGTACTTC.

There are many counts of this clone. The same CDR3 is also encoded by other DNA sequences in this sample. The chain links TRBV27 to TRBJ1-5; D is undetermined. CDR1 is MNHEY and CDR2 is SMNVEV in the germline V gene (reference sequence). V was clipped by 3 bases and J by 5 bases, with 5 bases between them. The CDR3 has 12 amino acids. CDR3 loop: CASSFLDQPQHF. As DNA, the CDR3 is TGTGCCAGCAGTTTCCTGGATCAGCCCCAGCATTTT.

The J gene is TRBJ1-5, the V gene TRBV19; D gene unclear. V gave up 5 bases and J gave up 5 bases, with 7 bases separating them. Germline assignment: CDR1 LNHDA and CDR2 SQIVND (reference sequence). This CDR3 region has 12 residues. The CDR3 is CASSRDYQPQHF. Here the CDR3 DNA reads TGTGCCAGTAGTCGTGATTATCAGCCCCAGCATTTT.

This chain uses TRBV19 with TRBJ1-2, with 8 bases fitting TRBD1. The V segment lost 9 bases and the J segment 3 bases; nucleotides outside the gene matches: 9. Germline CDR1 LNHDA, CDR2 SQIVND (reference sequence). There are 14 residues in the CDR3. The CDR3 is CASSPGQAYYGYTF. DNA of the CDR3: TGTGCCAGCAGCCCGGGACAGGCTTACTATGGCTACACCTTC.

This clone was seen a handful of times. The J gene is TRBJ2-3, the V gene TRBV7-8; D ambiguous. The CDR3 runs to 12 residues. V was cut by 2 bases and J by 8 bases, with 8 bases left in between. Looked up from germline, CDR1 is SGHVS and CDR2 is FQNEAQ. The CDR3 region has the DNA TGTGCCAGCAGCTTAATAGAGCGTACGCAGTATTTT. Translating gives CASSLIERTQYF.

The chain has TRBV5-1 and TRBJ2-7, with 9 nucleotides matching TRBD2. With 5 bases clipped from V and 6 bases from J, the junction kept 15 bases outside the gene matches. The CDR3 runs to 16 residues. The germline CDR1 and CDR2 sequences are SGHRS and YFSETQ. The DNA of the CDR3 is TGCGCCAGCAGGCAACTCGGAGGACTAGCGAGTCGCGAGCAGTACTTC. It codes for CASRQLGGLASREQYF.

This clone came up a few times. J is TRBJ2-3 and V is TRBV4-2; 8 nucleotides align to TRBD1. The germline V gene has CDR1 LGHNA and CDR2 YNFKEQ. The trim removed 4 bases at V and 5 bases at J, leaving 8 bases unmatched. CDR3 length: 15 residues. CDR3 in DNA: TGTGCCAGCAGCCTGGACAGGGATAGGTTAGATACGCAGTATTTT. Its translation is CASSLDRDRLDTQYF.

This clone was detected a few times. The V gene is TRBV9, the J gene TRBJ2-3; 11 nucleotides agree with TRBD2. Germline V gene sequence: CDR1 SGDLS, CDR2 YYNGEE. The CDR3 runs 18 residues. Trimming took 3 bases from V and 2 from J; bases not matched to a gene: 11. CDR3 protein: CASSAYHWGLADTDTQYF. CDR3 nucleotides: TGTGCCAGCAGCGCGTATCACTGGGGACTAGCGGACACAGATACGCAGTATTTT.

The chain is built from TRBV6-5 and TRBJ1-5, with a possible D match to TRBD1 (5 bases). The germline V and J ends were trimmed by 8 bases and 2 bases, with 7 bases remaining between them. CDR3 length: 12 residues. Germline values: CDR1 MNHEY, CDR2 SVGAGI. Written as DNA, the CDR3 is TGTGCCAGCGGACATGGCAATCAGCCCCAGCATTTT. It encodes CASGHGNQPQHF.

On this clone: At one end the junction does not follow the germline gene, possibly because of a read error. V is TRBV28 and J is TRBJ2-7; a possible D gene is TRBD2 (5 bases). Germline V gene lookup returns CDR1 MDHEN and CDR2 SYDVKM. The CDR3 runs 12 residues. DNA of the CDR3: TGTGCCAGCAGTTTAGGTTTACGGACTCCATTCTTC. Its protein is CASSLGLRTPFF.

This clone was observed a handful of times. This chain connects TRBV7-3 to TRBJ2-7; tentatively, D is TRBD1 (5 bases). Germline-derived CDR1 and CDR2 are SGHTA and FQGTGA. The CDR3 length is 13 residues. The V end was cut by 2 bases, the J end by 4 bases, with 9 bases between. CDR3 amino acids: CASSLSGPYEQYF. CDR3 bases: TGTGCCAGCAGCTTATCAGGGCCGTACGAGCAGTACTTC.

J is TRBJ1-5 and V is TRBV4-3; 7 positions match TRBD1. The length of the CDR3 is 18 residues. From germline, CDR1 is LGHNA and CDR2 YSLEER. Germline trimming cut 0 bases from V and 3 bases from J; bases unmatched to any gene: 11. CDR3 nucleotides: TGCGCCAGCAGCCAAGATTACCCCGGGGGGACAGCCAATCAGCCCCAGCATTTT. The encoded protein is CASSQDYPGGTANQPQHF.

This clone was found a few times. This rearrangement joins TRBV7-2 to TRBJ2-5, with D perhaps matching TRBD2 (6 bases). V was pared by 5 bases and J by 5 bases, with 18 bases between. This CDR3 is built from 15 residues. Germline lookup yields CDR1 SGHTA and CDR2 FQGNSA. In nucleotides, the CDR3 is TGTGCCAGCAGCGTTCGGACTATACGAGGGGAGACCCAGTACTTC. This codes for CASSVRTIRGETQYF.

The genes are TRBV9 and TRBJ2-5; 11 bases match TRBD2. The length of the CDR3 is 16 residues. V shed 4 bases, J shed 5 bases, and the junction held 10 bases outside the gene matches. Per the germline V gene, CDR1 is SGDLS and CDR2 is YYNGEE. The chain's CDR3 is CASSPTPGTSGETQYF. As DNA, the CDR3 is TGTGCCAGCAGCCCAACCCCCGGGACTAGCGGTGAGACCCAGTACTTC.

The chain uses TRBV9 and TRBJ1-4; weak D call: TRBD1 (5 bases). Trimming stripped 0 bases from V and 2 bases from J, with 8 bases between. The CDR3 runs 15 residues. Looked up from germline, CDR1 is SGDLS and CDR2 is YYNGEE. In DNA, the CDR3 is TGTGCCAGCAGCGTAGCCCAGGGCACTAATGAAAAACTGTTTTTT. It yields the protein CASSVAQGTNEKLFF.

This clone was detected only a few times. The rearrangement joins TRBV6-5 to TRBJ2-7; tentatively, D is TRBD2 (6 bases). Trimming removed 2 bases at V and 4 bases at J, with 15 bases between. Germline assignment: CDR1 MNHEY and CDR2 SVGAGI. CDR3 length equals 15 residues. The CDR3 bases are TGTGCCAGCAGTTACGCGCGGGGCCGGGGGTACGAGCAGTACTTC. As protein: CASSYARGRGYEQYF.

This clone was seen a few times. This sequence joins TRBV7-2 and TRBJ1-3; no reliable D call. The CDR3 covers 11 residues. V was clipped by 3 bases and J by 7 bases, with 4 bases between them. Looked up from germline, CDR1 is SGHTA and CDR2 is FQGNSA. The CDR3 loop reads CASSLYNTIYF. The DNA of the CDR3 is TGTGCCAGCAGCTTGTACAACACCATATATTTT.

This clone was recorded many times. The chain couples TRBV18 to TRBJ2-1; maybe TRBD2 (6 bases). V lost 6 bases to trimming and J lost 5 bases, with 11 bases between them. The germline gives CDR1 KGHSH, CDR2 LQKENI. This CDR3 has 13 amino acids. The CDR3 bases are TGTGCCAGCTCGCCGATAGCGGACAATGAGCAGTTCTTC. Amino acids: CASSPIADNEQFF.

The genes are TRBV20-1 and TRBJ2-5, with D unclear. CDR1 is DFQATT and CDR2 is SNEGSKA in the germline V gene (reference sequence). CDR3 length: 11 amino acids. The ends were cut back, 0 bases at V and 9 bases at J, with 8 bases in the middle. This CDR3 is CSARELGAQYF. For the CDR3, the DNA is TGCAGTGCTAGAGAGCTTGGGGCCCAGTACTTC.

This chain uses TRBV7-8 with TRBJ1-1; D is ambiguous. Trimming shortened V by 2 bases and J by 0 bases, and 7 bases separated the two germline ends. Germline V CDR1 and CDR2: SGHVS, FQNEAQ. This CDR3 spans 14 amino acids. The CDR3 DNA follows: TGTGCCAGCAGCTTACTGTATATGAACACTGAAGCTTTCTTT. Translating it yields CASSLLYMNTEAFF.

This clone was counted only a few times. The chain carries TRBV6-6 and TRBJ2-7; TRBD2 agrees at 12 bases. CDR1 is MNHNY, CDR2 SVGAGI, per germline (reference sequence). This CDR3 is 15 amino acids long. The J segment lost 3 bases and the V segment lost 5 bases, leaving 5 bases of the junction unmatched. CDR3 nucleotide sequence: TGTGCCAGCAGTAAGCCGACTAGCGGGAGCTACGAGCAGTACTTC. Translating it yields CASSKPTSGSYEQYF.

The chain has TRBV15 and TRBJ2-5; TRBD1 might be the D (5 bases). CDR3 length: 13 amino acids. V lost 4 bases and J 7 bases, leaving 13 bases between the germline ends. Germline assignment: CDR1 LNHNV and CDR2 YYDKDF (reference sequence). The CDR3 DNA is TGTGCCACCAGCATAGAACGGCAGGGGACCCAGTACTTC. It specifies CATSIERQGTQYF.

This clone turned up a few times. This rearrangement joins TRBV7-9 to TRBJ2-3, with no clear D. This CDR3 contains 14 residues. Germline CDR1 SEHNR, CDR2 FQNEAQ (reference sequence). V was clipped by 4 bases and J by 1 base, with 9 bases between them. The CDR3, as DNA: TGTGCCAGCAGCTCCACTTGGGGCACAGATACGCAGTATTTT. This sequence encodes CASSSTWGTDTQYF. Looking up the rest from reference TRBV7-9 and TRBJ2-3 gives the full variable domain: DTGVSQNPRHKITKRGQNVTFRCDPISEHNRLYWYRQTLGQGPEFLTYFQNEAQLEKSRLLSDRFSAERPKGSFSTLEIQRTEQGDSAMYLCASSSTWGTDTQYFGPGTRLTVL.

This chain uses TRBV5-6 with TRBJ2-3; 11 bases are a match to TRBD1. The trim removed 0 bases at V and 6 bases at J, leaving 3 bases unmatched. This CDR3 has 15 residues. The germline CDR1 and CDR2 sequences are SGHDT and YYEEEE. CDR3: CASSLGDRGLDTQYF. The CDR3 nucleotides are TGTGCCAGCAGCTTGGGGGACAGGGGGTTGGATACGCAGTATTTT.

This clone has a count of ten or more. V and J are TRBV11-2 and TRBJ2-7; unclear D gene. V lost 3 bases and J lost 5, with 8 bases in between. Germline V gene lookup returns CDR1 SGHAT and CDR2 FQNNGV. This CDR3 spans 12 amino acids. The CDR3 nucleotides are TGTGCCAGCAGCTTCAACAGAAACGAGCAGTACTTC. Its translation: CASSFNRNEQYF.

This chain uses TRBV18 with TRBJ2-5, with a weak D call TRBD1 (5 bases). V dropped 2 bases and J dropped 4 bases, with 17 bases sitting between them. In germline, CDR1 is KGHSH, CDR2 LQKENI. CDR3 length: 16 amino acids. The CDR3 region has the DNA TGTGCCAGCTCACCATTGGGGCCCAACCTCGGAGAGACCCAGTACTTC. Protein: CASSPLGPNLGETQYF. Together with reference TRBV18 and TRBJ2-5, the CDR3 gives the full variable domain: NAGVMQNPRHLVRRRGQEARLRCSPMKGHSHVYWYRQLPEEGLKFMVYLQKENIIDESGMPKERFSAEFPKEGPSILRIQQVVRGDSAAYFCASSPLGPNLGETQYFGPGTRLLVL.

This clone came up many times. The J gene is TRBJ2-1, the V gene TRBV18; 9 bases fit TRBD1. CDR3 length equals 15 residues. V dropped 10 bases and J dropped 8; count of bases not matched to a gene: 15. CDR1 and CDR2 from the germline V gene are KGHSH and LQKENI. The CDR3 reads CATLPRTGETDEQFF. CDR3 sequence (DNA): TGTGCCACCCTACCTCGGACAGGGGAAACGGATGAGCAGTTCTTC.

The sample holds a few counts of this clone. The rearrangement links TRBV6-6 to TRBJ2-7; no firm D call. Trimming took off 2 bases at V and 3 bases at J, with 8 bases between the two ends. The CDR3 is 13 residues long. Germline CDR1 and CDR2: MNHNY and SVGAGI (reference sequence). DNA of the CDR3: TGTGCCAGCAGTTACCGGTCGCGCTACGAGCAGTACTTC. Encoded protein: CASSYRSRYEQYF.

This clone appeared a few times. The genes are TRBV4-3 and TRBJ1-1; perhaps TRBD1 as D (6 bases). Trimming stripped 1 base from V and 1 base from J, with 13 bases between. The CDR3 is made up of 16 amino acids. CDR1 is LGHNA, CDR2 YSLEER, per germline. CDR3 nucleotides: TGCGCCAGCAGCCAAGGAGGGGGACAATGGAACACTGAAGCTTTCTTT. This translates into CASSQGGGQWNTEAFF.